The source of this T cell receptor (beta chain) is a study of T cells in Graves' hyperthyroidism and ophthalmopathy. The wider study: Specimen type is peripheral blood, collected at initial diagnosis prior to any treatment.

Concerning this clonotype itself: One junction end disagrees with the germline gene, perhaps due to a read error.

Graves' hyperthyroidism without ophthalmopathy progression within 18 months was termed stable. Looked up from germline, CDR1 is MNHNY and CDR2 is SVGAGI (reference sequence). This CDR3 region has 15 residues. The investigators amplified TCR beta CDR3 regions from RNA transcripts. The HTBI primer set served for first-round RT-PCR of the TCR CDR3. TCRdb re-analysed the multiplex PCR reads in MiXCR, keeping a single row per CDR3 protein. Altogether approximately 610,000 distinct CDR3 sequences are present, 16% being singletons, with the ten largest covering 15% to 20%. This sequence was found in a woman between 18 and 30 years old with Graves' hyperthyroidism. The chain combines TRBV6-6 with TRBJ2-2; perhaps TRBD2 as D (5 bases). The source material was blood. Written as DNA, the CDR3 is TGTGCCAGCAGTTACGGCAGGCTCTTGGCCGGGGAGCTGTTCTTT. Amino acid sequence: CASSYGRLLAGELFF.